One sample yielded the 30 T cell receptor beta chains listed below, sequenced in a study of T-cell memory formation after mild COVID-19. TCRdb re-analysed the 5' RACE reads in MiXCR, keeping a single row per CDR3 protein. The sample gives 150,000 to 200,000 distinct CDR3 sequences, around 10% of which show up once; 3% to 4% is in the top ten. The sequenced sample was PBMCs or a T cell subset sorted from them (not recorded which). These receptor sequences come from a man younger than 35 who had mild COVID-19 (a few samples of this study predate the infection). Cell type and time point are not known.

This clonotype showed up just a few times. The chain employs TRBV12-3 or TRBV12-4 and TRBJ2-3; 15 bases fit TRBD2. J lost 4 bases, V lost 1 base, and 9 bases had no gene match. CDR3 length equals 19 residues. The DNA for the CDR3 is TGTGCCAGCAGTTTAGAAGCTTGGACTAGCGGGGGGGTCCCAGATACGCAGTATTTT. This gives the protein CASSLEAWTSGGVPDTQYF.

This clonotype turned up a few times. The junction departs from germline at one end; a sequencing error may be responsible. The chain uses TRBV5-1 and TRBJ2-2, with D perhaps TRBD1 or TRBD2 (6 bases each). The germline CDR1 and CDR2 sequences are SGHRS and YFSETQ. This CDR3 region has 16 residues. CDR3 nucleotide sequence: TGCGCCAGCAGCTTGGACGGAGGGGGGAACTCCGGGGAGCTGTTTTTT. This encodes CASSLDGGGNSGELFF.

The chain combines TRBV6-2 or TRBV6-3 with TRBJ1-2, with 7 bases lining up with TRBD1. Germline V lookup: CDR1 MNHEY, CDR2 SVGEGT. Unmatched junction bases numbered 8, after V lost 8 bases and J lost 5 bases. This CDR3 is 13 amino acids long. The CDR3 reads CASLRTGGYGYTF. Written as DNA, the CDR3 is TGTGCCAGCCTCCGGACAGGTGGATATGGCTACACCTTC.

The chain uses TRBV7-2 and TRBJ1-2; D perhaps matches TRBD1 (5 bases). The CDR3 runs 12 residues. Trimming pared 7 bases from V and 5 bases from J, leaving 11 bases between. The V gene's germline CDR1 is SGHTA and CDR2 FQGNSA. The CDR3 here is CASNQGFYGYTF. The CDR3 DNA follows: TGTGCCAGCAACCAGGGTTTTTATGGCTACACCTTC.

The chain joins TRBV7-2 to TRBJ2-2; D unresolved. This CDR3 region has 12 residues. Germline V lookup: CDR1 SGHTA, CDR2 FQGNSA. V was shortened by 5 bases and J by 7 bases, with 8 bases between the two germline ends. CDR3 DNA: TGTGCCAGCAGCCTAGGGATCGGGGAGCTGTTTTTT. It translates to CASSLGIGELFF.

This clonotype was seen a handful of times. As DNA, the CDR3 is TGCGCCAGCAGCCAAGAAGTTTGGAGTGAGCAGTTCTTC. Translating it yields CASSQEVWSEQFF. The chain recombines TRBV4-3 with TRBJ2-1; no definite D call. This CDR3 has 13 residues. Between the trimmed V and J ends, which lost 0 bases and 9 bases, there was a span of 9 bases. CDR1 is LGHNA and CDR2 is YSLEER in the germline V gene.

This clonotype was seen only a few times. The chain combines TRBV28 with TRBJ2-3; D is unclear. Germline-derived CDR1 and CDR2 are MDHEN and SYDVKM. The CDR3 is 15 residues long. Trimming took 0 bases from V and 4 from J, leaving 11 bases between them. The DNA of the CDR3 is TGTGCCAGCAGTTTATGGGCAGGACCCGCAGATACGCAGTATTTT. Protein product: CASSLWAGPADTQYF.

This clonotype is deemed medium-sized. CDR3 region: CASSYRGAYEQYV. The CDR3 DNA reads TGTGCCAGCAGTTATAGGGGAGCCTACGAGCAGTACGTC. The rearrangement joins TRBV12-3 or TRBV12-4 to TRBJ2-7; D assignment may be TRBD1 or TRBD2 (5 bases each). Trimming stripped 4 bases from V and 2 bases from J, with 9 bases between. The CDR3 runs to 13 residues.

This clonotype was observed many times. This chain joins TRBV5-1 and TRBJ2-7; D uncertain. Trimming cost V 4 bases and J 4 bases, with 9 bases left between them. The CDR3 consists of 12 residues. Germline V gene data show CDR1 as SGHRS and CDR2 as YFSETQ. The DNA of the CDR3 is TGCGCCAGCAGCACAACAGCATACGAGCAGTACTTC. Amino acids: CASSTTAYEQYF. Full variable domain (missing parts from reference TRBV5-1 and TRBJ2-7): KAGVTQTPRYLIKTRGQQVTLSCSPISGHRSVSWYQQTPGQGLQFLFEYFSETQRNKGNFPGRFSGRQFSNSRSEMNVSTLELGDSALYLCASSTTAYEQYFGPGTRLTVT.

V gene TRBV7-2 combines with J gene TRBJ2-5, with 7 bases that match TRBD2. With V trimmed by 5 bases and J by 7 bases, 7 bases remained unmatched. CDR1 SGHTA and CDR2 FQGNSA come from the germline V gene. There are 13 residues in the CDR3. CDR3 residues: CASSPNGGGTQYF. The CDR3 region has the DNA TGTGCCAGCAGCCCAAATGGGGGGGGGACCCAGTACTTC. Full variable domain (outside the CDR3, taken from reference TRBV7-2 and TRBJ2-5): GAGVSQSPSNKVTEKGKDVELRCDPISGHTALYWYRQSLGQGLEFLIYFQGNSAPDKSGLPSDRFSAERTGGSVSTLTIQRTQQEDSAVYLCASSPNGGGTQYFGPGTRLLVL.

This clonotype was counted many times. The V gene is TRBV7-9, the J gene TRBJ2-7; D remains ambiguous. Germline V CDR1 and CDR2: SEHNR, FQNEAQ (reference sequence). The CDR3 has 13 residues. V lost 5 bases and J lost 4, with 12 bases in between. The CDR3 nucleotides read TGTGCCAGCAGCCTAAGGGCAGCTTACGAGCAGTACGTC. This sequence encodes CASSLRAAYEQYV.

The chain links TRBV28 to TRBJ2-3; tentative D call: TRBD2 (6 bases). Trimming removed 5 bases at V and 3 bases at J, with 15 bases between. CDR1 and CDR2 (germline): MDHEN, SYDVKM. This CDR3 comprises 15 residues. The CDR3 coding sequence is TGTGCCAGCAGTACCCAGGGTGGGGGGACAGATACGCAGTATTTT. Its translation is CASSTQGGGTDTQYF.

V gene TRBV4-3 combines with J gene TRBJ2-1, with D perhaps matching TRBD1 (5 bases). CDR3 length: 13 residues. The germline gives CDR1 LGHNA, CDR2 YSLEER. V lost 5 bases, J lost 9 bases, and 14 bases lay in between. In DNA, the CDR3 is TGCGCCAGCAGCTATCTTCAGGGTACTGAGCAGTTCTTC. Protein product: CASSYLQGTEQFF.

This sequence joins TRBV28 and TRBJ2-4; D not resolved. Between the trimmed V and J ends, which lost 6 bases and 0 bases, there was a span of 12 bases. Per germline, CDR1 MDHEN and CDR2 SYDVKM. The CDR3 consists of 15 residues. CDR3 sequence reads: CASSPGDSAKNIQYF. In DNA form, the CDR3 reads TGTGCCAGCAGCCCCGGAGATTCAGCCAAAAACATTCAGTACTTC.

This clonotype has only a few counts. This rearrangement joins TRBV5-1 to TRBJ2-3, with 12 bases aligning to TRBD2. This CDR3 region has 15 residues. Unmatched junction bases numbered 7, after V lost 3 bases and J lost 8 bases. Germline assignment: CDR1 SGHRS and CDR2 YFSETQ. CDR3 coding DNA: TGCGCCAGCAGCTCTGGGCTAGCGGGGGGGACTACGCAGTATTTT. Translating it yields CASSSGLAGGTTQYF.

This clonotype was picked up many times. CDR3 amino acids: CASSGLEGGTEAFF. The CDR3 DNA sequence: TGTGCCAGCTCAGGCCTTGAGGGAGGCACTGAAGCTTTCTTT. The chain has TRBV18 and TRBJ1-1; D is ambiguous. Per the germline V gene, CDR1 is KGHSH and CDR2 is LQKENI. V gave up 5 bases and J gave up 4 bases, with 14 bases separating them. This CDR3 has 14 amino acids.

This rearrangement joins TRBV12-3 or TRBV12-4 to TRBJ1-6; 8 nucleotides match TRBD1. With V trimmed by 5 bases and J by 0 bases, 3 bases remained unmatched. This CDR3 has 16 amino acids. The chain's CDR3 is CASSRQGHSYNSPLHF. Written as DNA, the CDR3 is TGTGCCAGCAGTAGACAGGGGCACTCCTATAATTCACCCCTCCACTTT.

This clonotype was observed a few times. The J gene is TRBJ2-3, the V gene TRBV30, with D perhaps matching TRBD2 (5 bases). The CDR3 totals 13 residues. Germline assignment: CDR1 GTSNPN and CDR2 SVGIG (reference sequence). The V gene lost 3 bases and the J gene lost 4 bases, with 11 bases spanning the gap. The CDR3 protein is CAWSLTAADTQYF. CDR3 DNA sequence: TGTGCCTGGAGCCTCACAGCGGCAGATACGCAGTATTTT.

This CDR3 is CASKFAGAEKLFF. As DNA, the CDR3 is TGTGCCAGCAAGTTCGCGGGGGCCGAAAAACTGTTTTTT. V usage is TRBV27 and J usage is TRBJ1-4; TRBD1 is a possible D gene (6 bases). The CDR3 is made up of 13 amino acids. Between the trimmed V and J ends, which lost 7 bases and 8 bases, there was a span of 14 bases. CDR1 is MNHEY, CDR2 SMNVEV, per germline (reference sequence).

This clonotype was detected a few times. The V and J genes are TRBV5-1 and TRBJ1-4; D might be TRBD1 (6 bases). Trimming pared 6 bases from V and 0 bases from J, leaving 12 bases between. The CDR3 runs to 15 residues. Germline V gene lookup returns CDR1 SGHRS and CDR2 YFSETQ. This CDR3 is CASTRTASTNEKLFF. CDR3 bases: TGCGCCAGCACGAGGACAGCTTCAACTAATGAAAAACTGTTTTTT. The full variable domain, with the rest looked up from reference TRBV5-1 and TRBJ1-4, is KAGVTQTPRYLIKTRGQQVTLSCSPISGHRSVSWYQQTPGQGLQFLFEYFSETQRNKGNFPGRFSGRQFSNSRSEMNVSTLELGDSALYLCASTRTASTNEKLFFGSGTQLSVL.

This clonotype occurred a few times. V is TRBV15 and J is TRBJ2-3; tentatively, D is TRBD1 (6 bases). The germline V gene has CDR1 LNHNV and CDR2 YYDKDF (reference sequence). The V end was cut by 3 bases, the J end by 0 bases, with 13 bases between. The CDR3 runs to 16 residues. The DNA for the CDR3 is TGTGCCACCAGCAGCCTGCAGGGGACCAGCACAGATACGCAGTATTTT. This encodes CATSSLQGTSTDTQYF.

This chain joins TRBV7-2 and TRBJ1-2, with TRBD1 matching 8 bases. After removal of 6 bases from V and 8 bases from J, the junction contained 14 bases not matched to a gene. Germline CDR1 is SGHTA and CDR2 is FQGNSA. The CDR3 contains 15 residues. CDR3 sequence reads: CASSFSGGLTSGYTF. The CDR3 region has the DNA TGTGCCAGCAGTTTTTCAGGGGGCCTGACTAGCGGCTACACCTTC.

The table lists this clonotype with many counts. This chain connects TRBV18 to TRBJ2-1, with D perhaps matching TRBD1 (6 bases). This CDR3 comprises 17 residues. Trimming took 3 bases from V and 0 from J, leaving 15 bases between them. The V gene's germline CDR1 is KGHSH and CDR2 LQKENI. The CDR3 DNA follows: TGTGCCAGCTCACCTCGGAAAGGACAGAGCTCCTACAATGAGCAGTTCTTC. Residues: CASSPRKGQSSYNEQFF.

A few counts support this clonotype. This chain links TRBV18 with TRBJ1-5; tentatively, D is TRBD1 (5 bases). The V gene's germline CDR1 is KGHSH and CDR2 LQKENI. The CDR3 is 14 amino acids. Between the trimmed V and J ends, which lost 3 bases and 3 bases, there was a span of 9 bases. CDR3: CASSPGRVNQPQHF. For the CDR3, the DNA is TGTGCCAGCTCACCTGGCAGGGTCAATCAGCCCCAGCATTTT.

This clonotype has only a few counts. V is TRBV18 and J is TRBJ2-1, with 8 positions matching TRBD2. The CDR3 sequence is 14 residues long. Germline assignment: CDR1 KGHSH and CDR2 LQKENI. With 0 bases clipped from V and 9 bases from J, the junction kept 4 bases outside the gene matches. The DNA of the CDR3 is TGTGCCAGCTCACCACCGGTAGCGGGGCGTGAGCAGTTCTTC. Its protein is CASSPPVAGREQFF.

Regarding this clonotype: With a much larger clone just one base away, this may be a read error. V gene TRBV5-1 combines with J gene TRBJ2-3; unclear D gene. The germline V gene encodes CDR1 SGHRS and CDR2 YFSETQ. V dropped 0 bases and J dropped 5 bases, with 10 bases sitting between them. This CDR3 has 14 residues. The DNA of the CDR3 is TGCGCCAGCAGCTTGGGGCAACTATTAGATACGCAGTATTTT. Translated, it gives CASSLGQLLDTQYF.

This clonotype was detected a few times. The CDR3 coding sequence is TGTGCCAGCAGTTACTCCTTGGGACAGGGTCTCAATCAGCCCCAGCATTTT. Translated, it gives CASSYSLGQGLNQPQHF. This chain joins TRBV6-2 or TRBV6-3 and TRBJ1-5; 9 positions agree with TRBD1. The CDR3 sequence is 17 residues long. The V gene's germline CDR1 is MNHEY and CDR2 SVGEGT. J gave up 3 bases and V 0 bases, and 6 bases lay outside the gene matches.

This clonotype was observed a few times. V usage is TRBV28 and J usage is TRBJ1-2; 7 nucleotides align to TRBD1. The CDR3 extends over 12 amino acids. Germline V lookup: CDR1 MDHEN, CDR2 SYDVKM. V shed 4 bases, J shed 8 bases, and the junction held 4 bases outside the gene matches. As DNA, the CDR3 is TGTGCCAGCAGTTCAGGGGGGTTGGGCTACACCTTC. Translating it yields CASSSGGLGYTF.

The rearrangement joins TRBV7-2 to TRBJ2-3; D unclear. V was shortened by 3 bases and J by 1 base, with 8 bases between the two germline ends. Germline V gives CDR1 SGHTA, CDR2 FQGNSA. The CDR3 contains 14 residues. Here the CDR3 DNA reads TGTGCCAGCAGCTTTCGCGTCGGCACAGATACGCAGTATTTT. It translates to CASSFRVGTDTQYF.

This clonotype was observed a few times. V is TRBV5-1 and J is TRBJ1-2; 7 bases are shared with TRBD1. V shed 3 bases and J 3 bases; nucleotides not matched to a gene: 5. Germline CDR1 and CDR2: SGHRS and YFSETQ. The CDR3 loop spans 14 amino acids. CDR3 loop: CASSSGQDHYGYTF. CDR3 nucleotide sequence: TGCGCCAGCAGCTCAGGACAGGACCACTATGGCTACACCTTC.